This T cell receptor (beta chain) stems from a study of vaccination effects on CD4 cells after COVID-19. Points from the study as a whole: Convalescent patients in the study were few, and early post-infection timepoints were absent. Pronounced clonal contraction occurred in clones induced by infection and by vaccine late after vaccination.

Points on this clone: Its antigen is currently unknown.

The CDR3 is 13 residues long. Trimming at V came to 5 bases and at J to 2 bases, leaving 3 bases not matched to a gene. Germline V gene data show CDR1 as LNHDA and CDR2 as SQIVND (reference sequence). The authors isolated CD4+ T cells after approximately 9 days of culture. At days 3 and 7, half of the medium was exchanged for IL-2 medium. Assay used: immunoSEQ multiplex PCR; TCRdb lists only in-frame clones, some missing. Of approximately 31,000 clones listed, around 70% are singletons. The TCR originated in a human donor who received a COVID-19 vaccine. The starting material was CD4+ T cells from PBMCs cultured without peptide, obtained before COVID-19 vaccination. V and J are TRBV19 and TRBJ2-7, with 7 bases identical to TRBD2. The CDR3 protein is CASSSTSAYEQYF. The CDR3 region has the DNA TGTGCCAGTAGTTCCACTAGCGCCTACGAGCAGTACTTC. Combining the CDR3 with reference TRBV19 and TRBJ2-7 gives the whole variable domain DGGITQSPKYLFRKEGQNVTLSCEQNLNHDAMYWYRQDPGQGLRLIYYSQIVNDFQKGDIAEGYSVSREKKESFPLTVTSAQKNPTAFYLCASSSTSAYEQYFGPGTRLTVT.